The clone carrying this TCR beta chain showed up many times. The V end lost 4 bases, the J end lost 5 bases, and 14 bases lay between the germline ends. Germline CDR1 SGHAT, CDR2 FQNNGV. This CDR3 spans 15 amino acids. Amplified regions were TCR beta CDR3 sequences from RNA transcripts. The primer set for the first-round RT-PCR of the TCR CDR3 was HTBI. MiXCR, applied by TCRdb to the multiplex PCR reads, yields one record per CDR3 protein. Of approximately 600,000 distinct CDR3 sequences in the sample, 11% to 15% were seen once. These data belong to a study of T cells in Graves' hyperthyroidism and ophthalmopathy.

This clonotype originated in a woman in her twenties or thirties with Graves' hyperthyroidism that later progressed to Graves' ophthalmopathy. The chain combines TRBV11-2 with TRBJ2-2; D is unclear. Sequencing input: blood. DNA for the CDR3: TGTGCCAGCAGCTACGGGCTCCCGGATACCGGGGAGCTGTTTTTT. It specifies CASSYGLPDTGELFF. The entire variable domain, with the rest obtained from reference TRBV11-2 and TRBJ2-2, is as follows: EAGVAQSPRYKIIEKRQSVAFWCNPISGHATLYWYQQILGQGPKLLIQFQNNGVVDDSQLPKDRFSAERLKGVDSTLKIQPAKLEDSAVYLCASSYGLPDTGELFFGEGSRLTVL.